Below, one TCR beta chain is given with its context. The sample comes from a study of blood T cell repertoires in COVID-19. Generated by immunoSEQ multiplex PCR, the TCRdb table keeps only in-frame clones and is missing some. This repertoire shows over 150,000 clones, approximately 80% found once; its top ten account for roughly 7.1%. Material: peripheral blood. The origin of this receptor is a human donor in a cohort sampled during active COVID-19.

CDR3 DNA: TGTGCCAGCAGCCGAGGCGGGCCCCTCCACTTT. It is translated as CASSRGGPLHF. This rearrangement joins TRBV5-6 to TRBJ1-6; D call uncertain. The CDR3 is 11 residues long. Looked up from germline, CDR1 is SGHDT and CDR2 is YYEEEE. V shed 4 bases and J shed 13 bases, with 9 bases lying between them.